These 3 T cell receptor beta chains originate from one sample sequenced in a study of T cell repertoires in cytomegalovirus infection. TCRdb itself ran the reads through MiXCR, one entry per CDR3 protein. The sample lists about 740,000 distinct CDR3 sequences; roughly 35% were seen once. Sequenced material: PBMCs. The source is a human donor in good health (CMV status not recorded). Some clones in this sample may be carry-over from other donors' samples.

As to this clonotype: The missing conserved phenylalanine or tryptophan at the end of this CDR3 makes a read error likely. It is unclear where the CDR3 begins or ends on the DNA, so no DNA is shown, and the CDR3 is as TCRdb lists it. The V and J genes are TRBV29-1 and TRBJ2-7; the D segment call TRBD2 is taken from the table without a DNA check. Germline values: CDR1 SQVTM, CDR2 ANQGSEA. The CDR3 contains 13 residues when both ends are counted. This CDR3 is CSAGGYTPYEQSL.

This clonotype appeared a few times. The chain is built from TRBV7-2 and TRBJ2-7, with 9 bases identical to TRBD2. Trimming at V came to 5 bases and at J to 0 bases, leaving 17 bases not matched to a gene. Germline-derived CDR1 and CDR2 are SGHTA and FQGNSA. The CDR3 covers 19 residues. CDR3 sequence (DNA): TGTGCCAGCAGCCCCGGGGCGGGAGGGCGGGGGGGAAGCTCCTACGAGCAGTACTTC. Protein product: CASSPGAGGRGGSSYEQYF.

The sample holds a few counts of this clonotype. The chain joins TRBV4-2 to TRBJ1-2, with D possibly TRBD1 on 6 matching bases. The CDR3 is made up of 16 amino acids. The V and J ends lost 2 bases and 3 bases respectively, with 16 bases between them. Germline-derived CDR1 and CDR2 are LGHNA and YNFKEQ. The CDR3 sequence: CASSQTNRVLDYGYTF. The CDR3 coding sequence is TGTGCCAGCAGCCAAACAAACAGGGTTCTTGACTATGGCTACACCTTC.